A selection of T cell receptor beta chains follows, all from one sample in a study of shared clonotypes between healthy human individuals. TCRdb's copy holds only in-frame clones and misses some; the assay was immunoSEQ multiplex PCR. This sample yields around 2,000,000 clones, of which about 93% are seen a single time; around 1.7% belongs to the top ten. Sample: naive CD8+ T cells from PBMCs. These receptors were taken from a man between 18 and 29 years old in good health. Some clones in this sample may be carry-over from other donors' samples. Each CDR3 is given with its conserved first and last residue. D genes are given only for firm matches. Only part of the rows carry a size: once, few, many, or a class if the clone is expanded.

>TRBV11-2|NA|NA|TRBJ1-6|17
CASSLEIFRGATSPLHF
TGTGCCAGCAGCTTAGAGATTTTCCGAGGGGCTACTTCACCCCTCCACTTT
>TRBV27|NA|NA|TRBJ1-6|15
CASAQRLGRDSPLHF
TGTGCCAGCGCCCAGAGACTGGGACGTGATTCACCCCTCCACTTT
>TRBV27|NA|TRBD1|TRBJ1-2|17
CASRLVSTGGARYGYTF
TGTGCCAGCAGACTCGTCTCGACAGGGGGCGCAAGGTATGGCTACACCTTC
>TRBV4-1|NA|NA|TRBJ2-7|14
CASSQGRDGYEQYF
TGCGCCAGCAGCCAGGGCAGGGATGGCTACGAGCAGTACTTC
>TRBV11-2|once|NA|TRBJ2-1|16
CASSLGLLVSYNEQFF
TGTGCCAGCAGCTTAGGTCTACTAGTATCCTACAATGAGCAGTTCTTC
>TRBV15|NA|NA|TRBJ1-2|16
CATSSEGRGIGDGYTF
TGTGCCACCAGCAGTGAAGGAAGGGGCATTGGCGATGGCTACACCTTC
>TRBV15|NA|NA|TRBJ2-5|13
CATSSPRGGTQYF
TGTGCCACCAGCAGCCCGCGGGGCGGGACCCAGTACTTC
>TRBV18|NA|NA|TRBJ2-7|14
CASSDLGSGVEQYF
TGTGCCAGCTCGGACTTGGGGTCGGGGGTTGAGCAGTACTTC
>TRBV9|once|NA|TRBJ2-7|12
CASSPDGYEQYF
TGTGCCAGCAGTCCGGACGGCTACGAGCAGTACTTC
>TRBV5-6|NA|NA|TRBJ2-2|16
CASSLGPGTNTGELFF
TGTGCCAGCAGCTTGGGTCCAGGGACGAACACCGGGGAGCTGTTTTTT
>TRBV7-3|NA|NA|TRBJ2-5|13
CASGSGVKETQYF
TGTGCCAGCGGATCAGGGGTAAAAGAGACCCAGTACTTC
>TRBV28|NA|NA|TRBJ2-5|14
CASSLVQAGETQYF
TGTGCCAGCAGTTTGGTCCAGGCCGGTGAGACCCAGTACTTC
>TRBV9|NA|TRBD2|TRBJ2-1|15
CASRDGTSGSNEQFF
TGTGCCAGCAGAGACGGGACTAGCGGGAGCAACGAGCAGTTCTTC
>TRBV27|NA|NA|TRBJ2-7|13
CASSLYRDYEQYF
TGTGCCAGCAGTTTATACAGGGATTACGAGCAGTACTTC
>TRBV9|NA|NA|TRBJ2-7|14
CASSVVGTSYEQYF
TGTGCCAGCAGCGTAGTAGGGACATCCTACGAGCAGTACTTC
>TRBV27|NA|TRBD1|TRBJ2-1|16
CASSPTSTGGYNEQFF
TGTGCCAGCAGCCCCACATCGACAGGGGGGTACAATGAGCAGTTCTTC
>TRBV25-1|NA|TRBD2|TRBJ2-3|16
CASSEYLREGPDTQYF
TGTGCCAGCAGTGAATATCTCCGGGAGGGCCCAGATACGCAGTATTTT
>TRBV28|once|NA|TRBJ2-2|12
CASSSRAGELFF
TGTGCCAGCAGTTCTAGGGCCGGGGAGCTGTTTTTT
>TRBV30|NA|NA|TRBJ2-7|12
CAWSAKTYEQYF
TGTGCCTGGAGTGCGAAGACCTACGAGCAGTACTTC
>TRBV5-4|NA|TRBD1|TRBJ2-5|13
CASSFQGEETQYF
TGTGCCAGCAGCTTTCAGGGGGAAGAGACCCAGTACTTC
>TRBV27|NA|NA|TRBJ2-1|16
CASSPSGIFTGNEQFF
TGTGCCAGCAGTCCCTCGGGGATCTTCACGGGGAATGAGCAGTTCTTC
>TRBV5-8|NA|NA|TRBJ1-1|13
CASSPDRDTEAFF
TGTGCCAGCAGCCCGGACAGAGACACTGAAGCTTTCTTT
>TRBV5-6|NA|NA|TRBJ2-4|14
CASSGWAAKNIQYF
TGTGCCAGCAGCGGATGGGCCGCGAAAAACATTCAGTACTTC
>TRBV6-5|NA|NA|TRBJ1-2|13
CASSYSGGYGYTF
TGTGCCAGCAGTTACTCAGGGGGCTATGGCTACACCTTC
>TRBV11-2|NA|NA|TRBJ2-5|15
CASSLYHVRGETQYF
TGTGCCAGCAGCCTCTACCACGTTCGTGGGGAGACCCAGTACTTC
>TRBV2|NA|NA|TRBJ1-6|12
CASSPGSFTLHF
TGTGCCAGCAGTCCGGGATCGTTCACCCTCCACTTT
>TRBV7-6|NA|NA|TRBJ2-7|16
CASSWNSESPSYEQYF
TGTGCCAGCAGCTGGAACTCAGAGTCCCCCTCCTACGAGCAGTACTTC
>TRBV4-3|NA|NA|TRBJ1-3|17
CASSQDQTGFSGNTIYF
TGCGCCAGCAGCCAAGATCAAACAGGGTTCTCTGGAAACACCATATATTTT
>TRBV27|NA|TRBD2|TRBJ2-5|14
CASSWGEGEETQYF
TGTGCCAGCAGTTGGGGGGAGGGAGAAGAGACCCAGTACTTC
>TRBV4-2|NA|NA|TRBJ2-2|14
CASSAKPLSGELFF
TGTGCCAGCAGTGCCAAGCCGCTCTCCGGGGAGCTGTTTTTT
>TRBV27|NA|TRBD1|TRBJ2-7|12
CASSLTGDEQYF
TGTGCCAGCAGTCTCACAGGGGACGAGCAGTACTTC
>TRBV27|NA|NA|TRBJ2-7|14
CASSARGFPYEQYF
TGTGCCAGCAGTGCCCGCGGGTTCCCCTACGAGCAGTACTTC